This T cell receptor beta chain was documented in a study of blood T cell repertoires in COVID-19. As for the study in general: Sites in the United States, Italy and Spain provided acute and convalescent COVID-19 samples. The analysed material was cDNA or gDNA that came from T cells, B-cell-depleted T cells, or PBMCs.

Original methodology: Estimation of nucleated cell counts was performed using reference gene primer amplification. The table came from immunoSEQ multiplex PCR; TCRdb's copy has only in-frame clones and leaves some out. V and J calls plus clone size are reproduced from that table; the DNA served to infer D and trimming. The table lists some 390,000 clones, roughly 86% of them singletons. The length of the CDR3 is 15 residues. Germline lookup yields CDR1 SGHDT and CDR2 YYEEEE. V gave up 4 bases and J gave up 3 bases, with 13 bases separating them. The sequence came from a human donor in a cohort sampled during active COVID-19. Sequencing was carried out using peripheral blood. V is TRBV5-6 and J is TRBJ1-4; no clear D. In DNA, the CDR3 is TGTGCCAGCAGCAGCACCCCGGTGGCTAATGAAAAACTGTTTTTT. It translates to CASSSTPVANEKLFF.